This TCR beta chain came from a study of CD4 T cells in relation to SARS-CoV-2 and coronaviruses. Generated by immunoSEQ multiplex PCR, the TCRdb table keeps only in-frame clones and is missing some. The sample contains some 21,000 clones, just under 75% of which appear only once. Before the COVID-19 pandemic, during about 2010-2018, CD4+ T cells were taken from unexposed donors. Isolation of CD4+ T cells took place after approximately 11 days in culture. Unexposed-donor CD4+ T cells were probed with SARS-CoV-2 S/N and four cold-coronavirus spikes, cells permitting. Fresh IL-2 medium replaced half the medium on days 3 and 7. A note on this clone: The antigen remains unidentified.

CDR3 length: 18 amino acids. The V gene end was trimmed by 0 bases and the J gene end by 5 bases; junction bases not matched to a gene: 15. The germline V gene encodes CDR1 ENHRY and CDR2 SYGVKD. Sequences were obtained from CD4+ T cells from PBMCs, cultured in vitro. This clonotype was obtained from a human donor in good health. V and J are TRBV10-3 and TRBJ2-5, with 7 nucleotides matching TRBD1. The CDR3 here is CAISESPPRTGGRETQYF. DNA for the CDR3: TGTGCCATCAGTGAGTCCCCCCCCCGGACAGGCGGCCGGGAGACCCAGTACTTC.